Presented here are 19 T cell receptor beta chains from one specimen sequenced in a study of radiation and T cells in renal cell carcinoma. The time point: blood 4 weeks post-SBRT, at nephrectomy. Treatment given: 15 Gy SBRT to primary tumor, nephrectomy 4 weeks later. Assay: immunoSEQ multiplex PCR; the TCRdb copy retains only in-frame clones and omits some. The sample shows about 77,000 clones, over 80% of them seen only once. This specimen consisted of blood, obtained from a patient whose treatment included radiotherapy and nephrectomy. These receptors were collected from an older woman with renal cell carcinoma.

The V gene is TRBV5-1, the J gene TRBJ1-5; TRBD1 aligns across 10 bases. Germline values: CDR1 SGHRS, CDR2 YFSETQ. CDR3 length: 17 amino acids. Trimming took 0 bases from V and 1 from J; bases not matched to a gene: 4. CDR3 coding DNA: TGCGCCAGCAGCTTGGGGACAGGGGGAGAAAGCAATCAGCCCCAGCATTTT. It is translated as CASSLGTGGESNQPQHF.

This clone was recorded a few times. The chain couples TRBV6-1 to TRBJ1-2, with unresolved D. The CDR3 totals 14 residues. Germline CDR1 and CDR2: MNHNS and SASEGT. The ends were cut back, 2 bases at V and 8 bases at J, with 15 bases in the middle. The CDR3 DNA follows: TGTGCCAGCAGTGAACCCCCGCCGAGGGAAGGCTACACCTTC. Translation gives CASSEPPPREGYTF.

The chain combines TRBV5-4 with TRBJ2-5, with 8 bases identical to TRBD1. Germline CDR1 and CDR2: SGHNT and YYREEE (reference sequence). The CDR3 is 15 amino acids. Trimming removed 4 bases from V and 5 bases from J; junction bases left unmatched: 10. This chain's CDR3 is CASSHQDRVFETQYF. CDR3 in DNA: TGTGCCAGCAGCCATCAGGACAGGGTTTTTGAGACCCAGTACTTC.

With respect to this clone: A junction end diverges from the germline sequence, so it may reflect a read error. The chain uses TRBV7-7 and TRBJ2-7, with 15 nucleotides matching TRBD2. The CDR3 totals 15 residues. Germline CDR1 is SSHAT and CDR2 is FNYEAQ (reference sequence). The CDR3 coding sequence is TGTGCTAGCAGCCCGGGACTAGCGGGAGGCTACGAGCAGTACTTC. This codes for CASSPGLAGGYEQYF.

The V call is TRBV15, the J call TRBJ1-2; no firm D call. The germline V gene encodes CDR1 LNHNV and CDR2 YYDKDF (reference sequence). Trimming left V 8 bases short and J 8 bases short, with 15 bases between. There are 12 residues in the CDR3. CDR3 region: CATSHRSDGYTF. The DNA of the CDR3 is TGTGCCACCTCACACCGATCAGACGGCTACACCTTC.

The chain combines TRBV6-5 with TRBJ2-1; 13 bases align to TRBD2. V was clipped by 6 bases and J by 8 bases; unmatched bases: 7. Germline CDR1 is MNHEY and CDR2 is SVGAGI. The CDR3 extends over 15 amino acids. The CDR3 spells CASREWTSGSHEQFF. CDR3 nucleotides: TGTGCCAGCAGGGAATGGACTAGCGGGAGCCATGAGCAGTTCTTC.

The chain couples TRBV6-6 to TRBJ1-3, with 11 bases aligning to TRBD1. This CDR3 is 16 amino acids long. Trimming cost V 2 bases and J 6 bases; bases outside gene matches: 6. The V gene's germline CDR1 is MNHNY and CDR2 SVGAGI (reference sequence). CDR3 sequence reads: CASSYGQGARENTIYF. Here the CDR3 DNA reads TGTGCCAGCAGTTACGGACAGGGGGCGCGTGAAAACACCATATATTTT.

Only one count was recorded for this clone. CDR3 coding DNA: TGTGCCAGCAGTTTACAGGGGAGGGCCTACGAGCAGTACTTC. As protein: CASSLQGRAYEQYF. This sequence joins TRBV27 and TRBJ2-7, with D perhaps matching TRBD2 (7 bases). The CDR3 has 14 amino acids. The V end was cut by 2 bases, the J end by 2 bases, with 10 bases between. In germline, CDR1 is MNHEY, CDR2 SMNVEV (reference sequence).

This sequence joins TRBV28 and TRBJ2-7; 9 nucleotides match TRBD1. Germline-derived CDR1 and CDR2 are MDHEN and SYDVKM. The trim removed 6 bases at V and 3 bases at J, leaving 15 bases unmatched. The CDR3 is 17 amino acids. The CDR3 is CASSPTGQGRGDYEQYF. Written as DNA, the CDR3 is TGTGCCAGCAGCCCAACCGGACAGGGGAGGGGAGACTACGAGCAGTACTTC.

The genes are TRBV19 and TRBJ2-1, with TRBD1 identical over 7 bases. The length of the CDR3 is 17 residues. The V gene's germline CDR1 is LNHDA and CDR2 SQIVND (reference sequence). Losses at the gene ends were 3 bases for V and 8 bases for J; bases not matched to a gene: 16. Here the CDR3 DNA reads TGTGCCAGTAGTATCCCGACAGGGACCCACGTAGTGGATGAGCAGTTCTTC. It specifies CASSIPTGTHVVDEQFF.

The chain couples TRBV6-1 to TRBJ1-1, with TRBD1 as a possible D gene (5 bases). The CDR3 runs to 15 residues. V lost 3 bases, J lost 3 bases, and 14 bases lay in between. CDR1 and CDR2 (germline): MNHNS, SASEGT. CDR3 residues: CASSERVIGDTEAFF. In nucleotides, the CDR3 is TGTGCCAGCAGTGAGAGGGTGATAGGGGACACTGAAGCTTTCTTT.

The V call is TRBV4-1, the J call TRBJ2-7; D assignment may be TRBD1 or TRBD2 (10 bases each). V was trimmed by 4 bases and J by 7 bases, leaving 23 bases between them. The germline CDR1 and CDR2 sequences are MGHRA and YSYEKL. The CDR3 runs to 16 residues. CDR3 amino acids: CASSPAGGTGAREQYF. The CDR3 DNA reads as TGCGCCAGCAGCCCAGCGGGGGGGACAGGGGCCAGAGAGCAGTACTTC.

This clone occurred a few times. The rearrangement uses TRBV30 and TRBJ2-2, with TRBD2 matching over 12 bases. The CDR3 length is 15 residues. The germline gives CDR1 GTSNPN, CDR2 SVGIG (reference sequence). Losses at the gene ends were 3 bases for V and 5 bases for J; bases not matched to a gene: 4. The CDR3 region has the DNA TGTGCCTGGAGGACTAGCGGGAGTGGGACCGGGGAGCTGTTTTTT. Translating it yields CAWRTSGSGTGELFF.

This rearrangement joins TRBV27 to TRBJ2-3; the D call may be TRBD1 or TRBD2 (5 bases each). The CDR3 contains 16 residues. V shed 3 bases and J shed 2 bases, with 15 bases lying between them. Per the germline V gene, CDR1 is MNHEY and CDR2 is SMNVEV (reference sequence). CDR3 in amino acids: CASSLVGARNTDTQYF. CDR3 nucleotides: TGTGCCAGCAGTTTGGTCGGGGCCCGAAACACAGATACGCAGTATTTT.

This clone has more than one count but fewer than ten. CDR3 residues: CASSIYNGQFGYTF. The CDR3 region has the DNA TGTGCCAGCAGTATATACAACGGACAGTTTGGCTACACCTTC. J is TRBJ1-2 and V is TRBV28, with D maybe TRBD1 (6 bases). Trimming removed 5 bases from V and 7 bases from J, with 17 bases in between. Germline CDR1 reads MDHEN; CDR2 reads SYDVKM. The CDR3 loop spans 14 amino acids.

The rearrangement links TRBV6-4 to TRBJ1-1; D is undetermined. Germline V gene lookup returns CDR1 MRHNA and CDR2 SNTAGT. The V gene lost 6 bases and the J gene lost 1 base, with 15 bases spanning the gap. The CDR3 totals 15 residues. This CDR3 reads CASRANPGGNTEAFF. CDR3 nucleotide sequence: TGTGCCAGCAGAGCCAACCCAGGAGGGAACACTGAAGCTTTCTTT.

This chain uses TRBV7-3 with TRBJ1-1; D gene ambiguous. Trimming stripped 4 bases from V and 5 bases from J, with 11 bases between. This CDR3 region has 13 residues. The germline CDR1 and CDR2 sequences are SGHTA and FQGTGA. This chain's CDR3 is CASSSLIGTEAFF. The CDR3 region has the DNA TGTGCCAGCAGCTCTCTAATAGGGACTGAAGCTTTCTTT.

This chain uses TRBV7-8 with TRBJ2-7; no clear D gene. Trimming took off 1 base at V and 3 bases at J, with 13 bases between the two ends. The germline V gene has CDR1 SGHVS and CDR2 FQNEAQ. The CDR3 has 15 residues. The CDR3 DNA reads as TGTGCCAGCAGCTTAGGATTGGTCCAATTCTACGAGCAGTACTTC. It is translated as CASSLGLVQFYEQYF.

The rearrangement uses TRBV9 and TRBJ2-7, with a possible D match to TRBD1 (5 bases). V shed 0 bases and J shed 0 bases, with 10 bases lying between them. The V gene's germline CDR1 is SGDLS and CDR2 YYNGEE. CDR3 length equals 15 residues. The CDR3 nucleotides are TGTGCCAGCAGCGTAGGGCAGGGCCCCTCCTACGAGCAGTACTTC. Residues: CASSVGQGPSYEQYF. The complete variable domain, with remaining parts taken from reference TRBV9 and TRBJ2-7, reads DSGVTQTPKHLITATGQRVTLRCSPRSGDLSVYWYQQSLDQGLQFLIQYYNGEERAKGNILERFSAQQFPDLHSELNLSSLELGDSALYFCASSVGQGPSYEQYFGPGTRLTVT.